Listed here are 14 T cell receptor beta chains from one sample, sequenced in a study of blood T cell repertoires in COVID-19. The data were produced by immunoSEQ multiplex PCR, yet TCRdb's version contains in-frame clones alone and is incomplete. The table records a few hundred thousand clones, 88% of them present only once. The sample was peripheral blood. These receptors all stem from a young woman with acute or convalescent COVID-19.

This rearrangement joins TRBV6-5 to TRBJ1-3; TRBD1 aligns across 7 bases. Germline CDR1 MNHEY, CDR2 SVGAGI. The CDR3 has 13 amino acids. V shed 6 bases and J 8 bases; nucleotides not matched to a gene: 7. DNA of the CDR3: TGTGCCAGCAGCCGATACAGGGGATACACCATATATTTT. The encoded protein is CASSRYRGYTIYF.

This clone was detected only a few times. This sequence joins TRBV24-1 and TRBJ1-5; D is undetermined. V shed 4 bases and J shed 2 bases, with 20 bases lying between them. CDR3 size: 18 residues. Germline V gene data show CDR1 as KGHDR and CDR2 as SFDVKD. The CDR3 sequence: CATSDPQAGIYGNQPQHF. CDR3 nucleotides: TGTGCCACCAGTGACCCCCAAGCGGGAATATACGGCAATCAGCCCCAGCATTTT.

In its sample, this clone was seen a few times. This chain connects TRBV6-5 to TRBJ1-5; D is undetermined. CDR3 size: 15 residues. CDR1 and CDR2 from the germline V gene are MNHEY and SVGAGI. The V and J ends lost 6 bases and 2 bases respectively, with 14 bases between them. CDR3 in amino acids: CASSPGALGNQPQHF. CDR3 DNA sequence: TGTGCCAGCAGCCCAGGTGCGTTAGGCAATCAGCCCCAGCATTTT.

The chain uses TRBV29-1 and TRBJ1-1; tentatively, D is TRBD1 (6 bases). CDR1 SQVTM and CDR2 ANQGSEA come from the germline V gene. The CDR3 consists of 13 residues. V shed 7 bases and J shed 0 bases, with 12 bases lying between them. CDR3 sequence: CSAPTGMNTEAFF. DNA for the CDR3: TGCAGCGCCCCCACAGGGATGAACACTGAAGCTTTCTTT. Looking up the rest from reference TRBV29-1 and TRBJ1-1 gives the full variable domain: SAVISQKPSRDICQRGTSLTIQCQVDSQVTMMFWYRQQPGQSLTLIATANQGSEATYESGFVIDKFPISRPNLTFSTLTVSNMSPEDSSIYLCSAPTGMNTEAFFGQGTRLTVV.

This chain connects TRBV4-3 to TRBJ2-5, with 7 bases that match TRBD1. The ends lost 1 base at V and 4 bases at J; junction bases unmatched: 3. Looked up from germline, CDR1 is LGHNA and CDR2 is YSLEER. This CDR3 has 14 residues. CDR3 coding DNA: TGCGCCAGCAGCCAAGTCACAGGGGTAGAGACCCAGTACTTC. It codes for CASSQVTGVETQYF.

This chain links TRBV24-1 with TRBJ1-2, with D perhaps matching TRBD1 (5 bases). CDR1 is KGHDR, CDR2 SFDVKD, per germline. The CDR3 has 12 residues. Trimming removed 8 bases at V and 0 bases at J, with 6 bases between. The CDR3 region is CATKDTNYGYTF. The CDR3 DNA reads TGTGCCACCAAGGACACTAACTATGGCTACACCTTC.

The CDR3 DNA is TGTGCCAGCAGCGCTAGCGGGCCCGGGAATGAGCAGTTCTTC. This gives the protein CASSASGPGNEQFF. The chain has TRBV5-4 and TRBJ2-1; 8 bases are a match to TRBD2. Losses at the gene ends were 4 bases for V and 7 bases for J; bases not matched to a gene: 7. In germline, CDR1 is SGHNT, CDR2 YYREEE (reference sequence). This CDR3 comprises 14 residues.

DNA for the CDR3: TGTGCCAGTAGTGGGACAGGGTATGGCTACACCTTC. Its protein product is CASSGTGYGYTF. The rearrangement uses TRBV19 and TRBJ1-2; 9 bases are shared with TRBD1. CDR3 size: 12 residues. V lost 5 bases to trimming and J lost 5 bases; unmatched junction nucleotides: 0. Germline V gives CDR1 LNHDA, CDR2 SQIVND (reference sequence).

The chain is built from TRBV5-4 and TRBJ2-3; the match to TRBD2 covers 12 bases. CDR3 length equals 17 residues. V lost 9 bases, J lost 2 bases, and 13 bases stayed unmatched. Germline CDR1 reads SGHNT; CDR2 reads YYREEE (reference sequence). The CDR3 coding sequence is TGTGCCATCGATGGGACTAGCGGGCGGACCACCACAGATACGCAGTATTTT. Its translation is CAIDGTSGRTTTDTQYF.

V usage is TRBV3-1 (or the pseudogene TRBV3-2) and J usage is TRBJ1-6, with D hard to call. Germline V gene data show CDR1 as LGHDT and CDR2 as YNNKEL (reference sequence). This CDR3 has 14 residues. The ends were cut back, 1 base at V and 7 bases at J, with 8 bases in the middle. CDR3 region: CASSQGTVNSPLHF. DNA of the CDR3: TGTGCCAGCAGCCAAGGGACTGTCAATTCACCCCTCCACTTT.

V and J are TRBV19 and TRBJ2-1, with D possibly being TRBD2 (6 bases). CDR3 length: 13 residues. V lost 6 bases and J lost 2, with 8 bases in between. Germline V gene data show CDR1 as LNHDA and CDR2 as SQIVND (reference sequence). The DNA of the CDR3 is TGTGCCAGTAGGTCGGGAGCCTACAATGAGCAGTTCTTC. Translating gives CASRSGAYNEQFF. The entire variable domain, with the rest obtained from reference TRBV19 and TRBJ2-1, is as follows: DGGITQSPKYLFRKEGQNVTLSCEQNLNHDAMYWYRQDPGQGLRLIYYSQIVNDFQKGDIAEGYSVSREKKESFPLTVTSAQKNPTAFYLCASRSGAYNEQFFGPGTRLTVL.

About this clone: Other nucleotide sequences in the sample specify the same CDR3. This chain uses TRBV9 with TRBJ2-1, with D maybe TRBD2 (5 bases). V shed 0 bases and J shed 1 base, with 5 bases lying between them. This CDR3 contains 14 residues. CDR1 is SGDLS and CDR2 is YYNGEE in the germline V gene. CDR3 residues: CASSVAGSYNEQFF. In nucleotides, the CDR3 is TGTGCCAGCAGCGTAGCGGGATCCTACAATGAGCAGTTCTTC. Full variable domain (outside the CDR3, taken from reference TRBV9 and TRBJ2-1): DSGVTQTPKHLITATGQRVTLRCSPRSGDLSVYWYQQSLDQGLQFLIQYYNGEERAKGNILERFSAQQFPDLHSELNLSSLELGDSALYFCASSVAGSYNEQFFGPGTRLTVL.

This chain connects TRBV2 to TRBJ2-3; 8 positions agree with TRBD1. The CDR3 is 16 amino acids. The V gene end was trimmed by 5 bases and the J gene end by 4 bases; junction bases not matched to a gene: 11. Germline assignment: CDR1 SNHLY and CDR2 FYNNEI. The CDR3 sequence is CASSNRQGTLSDTQYF. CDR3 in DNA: TGTGCCAGCAGTAACAGACAGGGGACCCTATCAGATACGCAGTATTTT.

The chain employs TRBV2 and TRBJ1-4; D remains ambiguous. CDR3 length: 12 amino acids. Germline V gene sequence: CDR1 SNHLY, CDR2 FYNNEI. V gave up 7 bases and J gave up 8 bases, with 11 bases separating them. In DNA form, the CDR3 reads TGTGCCAGCAATATTATCGGGGAAAAACTGTTTTTT. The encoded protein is CASNIIGEKLFF. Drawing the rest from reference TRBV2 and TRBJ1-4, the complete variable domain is EPEVTQTPSHQVTQMGQEVILRCVPISNHLYFYWYRQILGQKVEFLVSFYNNEISEKSEIFDDQFSVERPDGSNFTLKIRSTKLEDSAMYFCASNIIGEKLFFGSGTQLSVL.